This paragraph covers one T cell receptor beta chain sequence. Germline assignment: CDR1 SGHRS and CDR2 YFSETQ. The CDR3 length is 16 residues. With V trimmed by 3 bases and J by 7 bases, 10 bases remained unmatched. The sample is drawn from a study of blood T cell repertoires in COVID-19. About the research overall: Collection of acute and convalescent COVID-19 samples took place in the United States, Italy and Spain. The analysed material was cDNA or gDNA that came from T cells, B-cell-depleted T cells, or PBMCs.

TCRdb's table, derived via immunoSEQ multiplex PCR, lists solely in-frame clones and lacks some. The table includes about 47,000 clones, under 85% detected once. The rearrangement joins TRBV5-1 to TRBJ1-6; 7 nucleotides align to TRBD1. The TCR sequence derives from a man in his sixties with active COVID-19. Sequencing was performed on peripheral blood. The CDR3 DNA follows: TGCGCCAGCAGCTATCGACCGGGACAGACAAATTCACCCCTCCACTTT. Its translation is CASSYRPGQTNSPLHF.